A single sample gave rise to the 29 T cell receptor beta chains below, sequenced in a study of cytomegalovirus exposure and HLA in healthy donors. Profiling relied on immunoSEQ multiplex PCR, and the TCRdb table lists in-frame clones only, not all of them. The data contain 90,000 to 150,000 clones, about 82% of them seen just once; the ten biggest clones take up around 5%. Sequenced input: PBMCs. The receptors were sampled from a young man in good health and CMV-seronegative.

This chain joins TRBV5-1 and TRBJ2-2; TRBD1 matches at 8 bases. V lost 1 base, J lost 0 bases, and 8 bases stayed unmatched. Germline CDR1 SGHRS, CDR2 YFSETQ. There are 18 residues in the CDR3. CDR3 residues: CASSLSAGGLANTGELFF. The CDR3 coding sequence is TGCGCCAGCAGCTTGTCTGCAGGGGGCTTAGCGAACACCGGGGAGCTGTTTTTT.

The V gene is TRBV19, the J gene TRBJ2-2; TRBD1 matches 8 bases. The length of the CDR3 is 17 residues. The V gene end was trimmed by 4 bases and the J gene end by 3 bases; junction bases not matched to a gene: 10. Per the germline V gene, CDR1 is LNHDA and CDR2 is SQIVND (reference sequence). The CDR3 bases are TGTGCCAGTAGTACGCGGCGGACAGGGAAAGACACCGGGGAGCTGTTTTTT. This translates into CASSTRRTGKDTGELFF.

The chain links TRBV5-4 to TRBJ2-1; 8 nucleotides agree with TRBD2. CDR1 and CDR2 from the germline V gene are SGHNT and YYREEE (reference sequence). The trim removed 4 bases at V and 8 bases at J, leaving 11 bases unmatched. The CDR3 sequence is 15 residues long. The chain's CDR3 is CASSTGSGSRYEQFF. The DNA for the CDR3 is TGTGCCAGCAGCACGGGAAGCGGGAGTCGGTATGAGCAGTTCTTC.

The rearrangement uses TRBV5-5 and TRBJ2-1, with a weak D call TRBD1 (5 bases). The CDR3 runs 15 residues. Germline CDR1 and CDR2: SGHKS and YYEKEE (reference sequence). Trimming stripped 2 bases from V and 0 bases from J, with 9 bases between. CDR3 loop: CASSLDSNSYNEQFF. The CDR3 DNA sequence: TGTGCCAGCAGCTTAGACAGCAACTCCTACAATGAGCAGTTCTTC.

This clone has a single count. The chain links TRBV5-4 to TRBJ2-7, with D possibly being TRBD2 (6 bases). Trimming shortened V by 2 bases and J by 2 bases, and 11 bases separated the two germline ends. CDR3 length equals 14 residues. The germline V gene has CDR1 SGHNT and CDR2 YYREEE (reference sequence). The CDR3 loop reads CASSLRRGPYEQYF. The CDR3 DNA reads as TGTGCCAGCAGCTTAAGGAGGGGCCCCTACGAGCAGTACTTC.

The chain is built from TRBV5-1 and TRBJ2-1; 7 bases fit TRBD1. The V gene end was trimmed by 2 bases and the J gene end by 5 bases; junction bases not matched to a gene: 4. CDR1 SGHRS and CDR2 YFSETQ come from the germline V gene. CDR3 length: 14 residues. CDR3 DNA sequence: TGCGCCAGCAGCTTAACAGGGGCTAACAATGAGCAGTTCTTC. Translated, it gives CASSLTGANNEQFF.

The chain combines TRBV9 with TRBJ2-5; D perhaps matches TRBD2 (7 bases). The V gene lost 4 bases and the J gene lost 5 bases, with 18 bases spanning the gap. The CDR3 is 15 residues long. CDR1 is SGDLS and CDR2 is YYNGEE in the germline V gene. As DNA, the CDR3 is TGTGCCAGCAGCCCGGGGGAGGGGGGCATGGAGACCCAGTACTTC. This gives the protein CASSPGEGGMETQYF.

The chain uses TRBV30 and TRBJ2-6, with D uncertain. The CDR3 consists of 16 residues. Germline lookup yields CDR1 GTSNPN and CDR2 SVGIG (reference sequence). V was clipped by 4 bases and J by 0 bases, with 13 bases between them. The CDR3 sequence: CAWKARMLSGANVLTF. The CDR3 nucleotides read TGTGCCTGGAAGGCTAGGATGCTCTCTGGGGCCAACGTCCTGACTTTC.

This clone was detected only a few times. The chain couples TRBV6-1 to TRBJ2-7; 8 bases line up with TRBD2. Germline CDR1 reads MNHNS; CDR2 reads SASEGT. This CDR3 spans 14 amino acids. V lost 5 bases and J lost 1; bases outside the gene matches: 4. The CDR3 sequence is CASSTSGGSYEQYF. DNA of the CDR3: TGTGCCAGCAGTACCTCGGGAGGGTCCTACGAGCAGTACTTC.

V gene TRBV30 combines with J gene TRBJ1-1; D uncertain. CDR1 GTSNPN and CDR2 SVGIG come from the germline V gene (reference sequence). The length of the CDR3 is 12 residues. The V end was cut by 3 bases, the J end by 5 bases, with 10 bases between. The CDR3 sequence is CAWRQAGTEAFF. CDR3 coding DNA: TGTGCCTGGAGGCAGGCGGGAACTGAAGCTTTCTTT.

This clone occurred once. This chain uses TRBV5-1 with TRBJ2-1, with 7 bases that match TRBD1. V lost 4 bases, J lost 9 bases, and 10 bases stayed unmatched. Germline CDR1 is SGHRS and CDR2 is YFSETQ. The CDR3 has 14 residues. The CDR3 is CASSPDRVRGEQFF. Here the CDR3 DNA reads TGCGCCAGCAGCCCCGACAGGGTCCGGGGTGAGCAGTTCTTC.

For this clone: This sample also contains other DNA sequences that code for the same CDR3. This chain connects TRBV11-2 to TRBJ1-1; 8 bases fit TRBD1. This CDR3 has 15 amino acids. Germline loops: CDR1 SGHAT, CDR2 FQNNGV. J lost 1 base, V lost 5 bases, and 6 bases had no gene match. The CDR3 spells CASSPGQGKNTEAFF. The DNA of the CDR3 is TGTGCCAGCAGCCCCGGACAGGGTAAGAACACTGAAGCTTTCTTT.

The rearrangement uses TRBV5-6 and TRBJ1-6, with 9 positions matching TRBD1. Per the germline V gene, CDR1 is SGHDT and CDR2 is YYEEEE. V shed 1 base and J 10 bases; nucleotides not matched to a gene: 6. The CDR3 sequence is 15 residues long. The CDR3, as DNA: TGTGCCAGCAGCTTGTGGGACAGGGATGGATCACCCCTCCACTTT. Translating it yields CASSLWDRDGSPLHF. The variable domain in full, with the rest retrieved from reference TRBV5-6 and TRBJ1-6, is DAGVTQSPTHLIKTRGQQVTLRCSPKSGHDTVSWYQQALGQGPQFIFQYYEEEERQRGNFPDRFSGHQFPNYSSELNVNALLLGDSALYLCASSLWDRDGSPLHFGNGTRLTVT.

The chain uses TRBV9 and TRBJ2-5; the match to TRBD2 covers 12 bases. Germline CDR1 reads SGDLS; CDR2 reads YYNGEE. Trimming at V came to 0 bases and at J to 4 bases, leaving 4 bases not matched to a gene. The CDR3 is 16 amino acids. CDR3: CASSVASGRARETQYF. The CDR3 DNA is TGTGCCAGCAGCGTAGCTAGCGGGAGGGCCAGAGAGACCCAGTACTTC.

This chain joins TRBV5-6 and TRBJ2-7, with TRBD2 identical over 16 bases. Germline V CDR1 and CDR2: SGHDT, YYEEEE. J lost 2 bases, V lost 6 bases, and 11 bases had no gene match. The CDR3 is made up of 18 amino acids. The CDR3 sequence is CASTPRGLAGGGPYEQYF. CDR3 DNA: TGTGCCAGCACCCCGCGGGGACTAGCGGGAGGGGGCCCCTACGAGCAGTACTTC.

A note on this clone: The junction shows a germline mismatch at one end, possibly a read error. The rearrangement links TRBV5-4 to TRBJ1-2, with a tentative D call TRBD1 (5 bases). The CDR3 covers 14 residues. Germline V lookup: CDR1 SGHNT, CDR2 YYREEE (reference sequence). CDR3 sequence: CASSSLGGNSGYTF. Written as DNA, the CDR3 is TGTGCCAGCAGCTCCCTTGGGGGGAACTCTGGCTACACCTTC.

The gene calls are TRBV11-3 and TRBJ2-3; D unresolved. V lost 1 base to trimming and J lost 3 bases, with 8 bases between them. Germline V CDR1 and CDR2: SGHNT, YENEEA. The CDR3 consists of 14 residues. This chain's CDR3 is CASSLGAVTDTQYF. CDR3 coding DNA: TGTGCCAGCAGCTTAGGGGCAGTGACAGATACGCAGTATTTT. Using reference TRBV11-3 and TRBJ2-3 for the parts outside the CDR3, the full variable domain is EAGVVQSPRYKIIEKKQPVAFWCNPISGHNTLYWYLQNLGQGPELLIRYENEEAVDDSQLPKDRFSAERLKGVDSTLKIQPAELGDSAVYLCASSLGAVTDTQYFGPGTRLTVL.

The chain couples TRBV30 to TRBJ2-2, with 8 bases that match TRBD2. J was trimmed by 5 bases and V by 5 bases; bases with no gene match: 7. The CDR3 totals 14 residues. In germline, CDR1 is GTSNPN, CDR2 SVGIG (reference sequence). This CDR3 reads CAWQSGSRTGELFF. The CDR3 DNA is TGTGCCTGGCAAAGCGGGAGCCGAACCGGGGAGCTGTTTTTT.

This clone showed up just once. J is TRBJ2-5 and V is TRBV29-1, with a possible D match to TRBD2 (5 bases). Trimming stripped 7 bases from V and 1 base from J, with 16 bases between. The CDR3 extends over 14 amino acids. CDR1 and CDR2 from the germline V gene are SQVTM and ANQGSEA. The CDR3 DNA reads TGCAGCGCCGGACGACTTGGAGGCCAAGAGACCCAGTACTTC. Encoded protein: CSAGRLGGQETQYF. Looking up the rest from reference TRBV29-1 and TRBJ2-5 gives the full variable domain: SAVISQKPSRDICQRGTSLTIQCQVDSQVTMMFWYRQQPGQSLTLIATANQGSEATYESGFVIDKFPISRPNLTFSTLTVSNMSPEDSSIYLCSAGRLGGQETQYFGPGTRLLVL.

The chain employs TRBV27 and TRBJ2-2, with a weak D call TRBD2 (6 bases). V gave up 4 bases and J gave up 5 bases, with 11 bases separating them. The CDR3 contains 14 residues. Germline V lookup: CDR1 MNHEY, CDR2 SMNVEV (reference sequence). The CDR3 bases are TGTGCCAGCAGTTACGGGAGTAGTACCGGGGAGCTGTTTTTT. Protein sequence: CASSYGSSTGELFF.

This clone occurred once. The chain couples TRBV9 to TRBJ2-1; 8 positions agree with TRBD2. Germline V CDR1 and CDR2: SGDLS, YYNGEE. Trimming at V came to 3 bases and at J to 9 bases, leaving 5 bases not matched to a gene. This CDR3 is built from 13 residues. CDR3 in DNA: TGTGCCAGCAGCGCCGGACTAGCAGGTGAGCAGTTCTTC. Protein: CASSAGLAGEQFF.

The V call is TRBV5-1, the J call TRBJ2-3, with TRBD1 identical over 8 bases. The CDR3 extends over 17 amino acids. Germline V gene sequence: CDR1 SGHRS, CDR2 YFSETQ. Losses at the gene ends were 4 bases for V and 1 base for J; bases not matched to a gene: 11. CDR3 sequence: CASSSQPTGQGTDTQYF. The CDR3 DNA reads as TGCGCCAGCAGCAGCCAACCGACGGGACAGGGCACAGATACGCAGTATTTT.

The chain uses TRBV2 and TRBJ2-7; no clear D gene. Between the trimmed V and J ends, which lost 7 bases and 0 bases, there was a span of 16 bases. The CDR3 spans 15 residues. Germline values: CDR1 SNHLY, CDR2 FYNNEI. The CDR3: CASTERSESSYEQYF. CDR3 DNA: TGTGCCAGCACCGAACGGAGTGAAAGCTCCTACGAGCAGTACTTC.

The CDR3, as DNA: TGTGCTAGTGGTTTCCCCCAGGGGCGCACAGGAGGCTACACCTTC. Protein sequence: CASGFPQGRTGGYTF. The V gene is TRBV12-5, the J gene TRBJ1-2; tentative D call: TRBD1 (6 bases). Germline lookup yields CDR1 LGHNT and CDR2 FRNRAP. The CDR3 runs 15 residues. V lost 3 bases and J lost 8, with 19 bases in between.

Only one count was recorded for this clone. This rearrangement joins TRBV5-1 to TRBJ1-1; TRBD1 matches 9 bases. Trimming at V came to 0 bases and at J to 5 bases, leaving 8 bases not matched to a gene. Looked up from germline, CDR1 is SGHRS and CDR2 is YFSETQ. The length of the CDR3 is 16 residues. This CDR3 reads CASSLGPGQGLTEAFF. DNA for the CDR3: TGCGCCAGCAGCTTGGGGCCGGGACAGGGTTTAACTGAAGCTTTCTTT.

The table lists this clone with a count of one. V gene TRBV19 combines with J gene TRBJ2-2; 12 bases are shared with TRBD1. Germline-derived CDR1 and CDR2 are LNHDA and SQIVND (reference sequence). This CDR3 has 17 amino acids. The V segment lost 3 bases and the J segment 5 bases; nucleotides outside the gene matches: 7. The CDR3 spells CASSIGTGGRSTGELFF. The CDR3 DNA sequence: TGTGCCAGTAGTATTGGGACAGGGGGCAGGAGTACCGGGGAGCTGTTTTTT.

Here the CDR3 DNA reads TGTGCCAGCAGTGACTCGGGACAGGGGAACACTGAAGCTTTCTTT. The encoded protein is CASSDSGQGNTEAFF. The J gene is TRBJ1-1, the V gene TRBV6-4; TRBD1 aligns across 9 bases. From germline, CDR1 is MRHNA and CDR2 SNTAGT. The CDR3 loop spans 15 amino acids. J gave up 1 base and V 0 bases, and 0 bases lay outside the gene matches.

The chain uses TRBV7-2 and TRBJ1-1; D possibly corresponds to TRBD1 (6 bases). V lost 4 bases and J lost 4, with 13 bases in between. The CDR3 length is 14 residues. Looked up from germline, CDR1 is SGHTA and CDR2 is FQGNSA. The CDR3 coding sequence is TGTGCCAGCAGCTACAGGGTGGTAGGCACTGAAGCTTTCTTT. Translated, it gives CASSYRVVGTEAFF.

CDR3 sequence (DNA): TGTGCCAGCAGCCGGCTAGCGGGAGAGGTGAATGAGCAGTTCTTC. It translates to CASSRLAGEVNEQFF. This chain connects TRBV7-9 to TRBJ2-1, with 10 bases that match TRBD2. With V trimmed by 5 bases and J by 7 bases, 8 bases remained unmatched. Looked up from germline, CDR1 is SEHNR and CDR2 is FQNEAQ (reference sequence). This CDR3 has 15 residues.